The 12 T cell receptor beta chains presented below share a single source sample, sequenced in a study of identical twins (dated by TCRdb to about 2016). The library relied on 5' RACE. The reads were generated on an Illumina HiSeq 2000. The public sequencing data were trimmed at Q25 with fastp and processed into clonotypes with MiXCR by TCRdb, which kept only in-frame beta chains. CDR3 protein sequences are deduplicated, and each keeps its most common genes and DNA. The sample records 600,000 to 800,000 distinct CDR3 sequences, 20% to 25% of which are singletons. The ten largest clones capture approximately 4.5% of the sample. These same records also appear under a second study, on T cells expressing NK-cell markers.

Sequencing was done on a sample of PBMCs. These receptor sequences come from a woman between 18 and 30 years old in good health.

This clonotype showed up just once. The gene calls are TRBV3-1 and TRBJ2-5; possibly TRBD2 for D (5 bases). This CDR3 has 14 residues. Trimming took off 2 bases at V and 2 bases at J, with 9 bases between the two ends. Germline loops: CDR1 LGHDT, CDR2 YNNKEL (reference sequence). The CDR3 bases are TGTGCCAGCAGCCAACTCAGCGGTCAAGAGACCCAGTACTTC. This gives the protein CASSQLSGQETQYF.

This sequence joins TRBV6-1 and TRBJ2-7; D gene unclear. Trimming removed 6 bases at V and 0 bases at J, with 9 bases between. CDR1 MNHNS and CDR2 SASEGT come from the germline V gene. The CDR3 covers 13 residues. CDR3: CASRPGFSYEQYF. The CDR3 nucleotides are TGTGCCAGCAGGCCAGGTTTCTCCTACGAGCAGTACTTC.

The sample holds many counts of this clonotype. This chain uses TRBV10-3 with TRBJ2-1; D is uncertain. The CDR3 extends over 14 amino acids. Germline assignment: CDR1 ENHRY and CDR2 SYGVKD. Trimming pared 2 bases from V and 8 bases from J, leaving 13 bases between. The CDR3: CAISERLGRDEQFF. Here the CDR3 DNA reads TGTGCCATCAGTGAGAGGCTAGGTCGCGATGAGCAGTTCTTC.

The genes are TRBV7-9 and TRBJ2-5; 12 bases match TRBD2. CDR3 length: 16 residues. Germline trimming cut 6 bases from V and 1 base from J; bases unmatched to any gene: 6. From germline, CDR1 is SEHNR and CDR2 FQNEAQ (reference sequence). The DNA of the CDR3 is TGTGCCAGCAGTCCCCCACTAGCGGGGGGCCAAGAGACCCAGTACTTC. This encodes CASSPPLAGGQETQYF.

Many counts were recorded for this clonotype. The genes are TRBV6-5 and TRBJ1-6, with unresolved D. Germline CDR1 MNHEY, CDR2 SVGAGI. Trimming removed 4 bases from V and 4 bases from J, with 5 bases in between. The CDR3 contains 13 residues. The CDR3 DNA is TGTGCCAGCAGTTGGCAGTATAATTCACCCCTCCACTTT. It encodes CASSWQYNSPLHF.

In its sample, this clonotype was seen a few times. CDR3 sequence: CASSSQRGYGYTF. The CDR3 region has the DNA TGTGCCAGCAGCTCCCAACGTGGGTATGGCTACACCTTC. The rearrangement uses TRBV12-3 or TRBV12-4 and TRBJ1-2; D ambiguous. CDR3 size: 13 residues. The ends were cut back, 6 bases at V and 5 bases at J, with 13 bases in the middle.

This clonotype was seen more than once but under ten times. The chain recombines TRBV20-1 with TRBJ2-7; D gene ambiguous. V lost 6 bases and J 7 bases, leaving 10 bases between the germline ends. This CDR3 contains 10 residues. In germline, CDR1 is DFQATT, CDR2 SNEGSKA (reference sequence). In DNA form, the CDR3 reads TGCAGTGCCCCATGGCCGGAGCAGTACTTC. The encoded protein is CSAPWPEQYF.

The chain employs TRBV20-1 and TRBJ2-2; 9 nucleotides match TRBD1. The germline CDR1 and CDR2 sequences are DFQATT and SNEGSKA (reference sequence). The CDR3 totals 16 residues. V lost 2 bases to trimming and J lost 6 bases; unmatched junction nucleotides: 10. This chain's CDR3 is CSARLPGQGSAGELFF. The CDR3 bases are TGCAGTGCTAGACTTCCGGGACAGGGCTCAGCCGGGGAGCTGTTTTTT.

This clonotype was recorded many times. The J gene is TRBJ2-1, the V gene TRBV24-1, with 8 bases aligning to TRBD1. Germline CDR1 and CDR2: KGHDR and SFDVKD. The junction had 11 bases not matched to a gene; V was cut back by 2 bases and J by 6 bases. The CDR3 sequence is 17 residues long. The CDR3 is CATSDSETGVRSNEQFF. In DNA, the CDR3 is TGTGCCACCAGTGATTCCGAGACAGGGGTTAGGTCCAATGAGCAGTTCTTC.

This chain uses TRBV13 with TRBJ2-1; D not resolved. CDR1 and CDR2 (germline): PRHDT, FYEKMQ (reference sequence). The V gene lost 4 bases and the J gene lost 10 bases, with 17 bases spanning the gap. The CDR3 sequence is 14 residues long. This CDR3 reads CASSSRALRREQFF. The CDR3 coding sequence is TGTGCCAGCAGCTCTCGGGCGTTGCGAAGAGAGCAGTTCTTC.

This clonotype was seen only a few times. CDR3 coding DNA: TGCAGTGCTCCGGGACCCCAGGTACCCTACGAGCAGTACTTC. This encodes CSAPGPQVPYEQYF. The chain carries TRBV20-1 and TRBJ2-7, with D perhaps assigned TRBD1 or TRBD2 (5 bases each). The V end lost 5 bases, the J end lost 2 bases, and 16 bases lay between the germline ends. This CDR3 comprises 14 residues. CDR1 is DFQATT, CDR2 SNEGSKA, per germline (reference sequence).

The V call is TRBV2, the J call TRBJ1-1; TRBD1 might be the D (5 bases). Trimming left V 2 bases short and J 1 base short, with 5 bases between. This CDR3 spans 13 amino acids. CDR1 is SNHLY and CDR2 is FYNNEI in the germline V gene. CDR3 coding DNA: TGTGCCAGCAGTGAACAGGGGAACACTGAAGCTTTCTTT. Translating gives CASSEQGNTEAFF.